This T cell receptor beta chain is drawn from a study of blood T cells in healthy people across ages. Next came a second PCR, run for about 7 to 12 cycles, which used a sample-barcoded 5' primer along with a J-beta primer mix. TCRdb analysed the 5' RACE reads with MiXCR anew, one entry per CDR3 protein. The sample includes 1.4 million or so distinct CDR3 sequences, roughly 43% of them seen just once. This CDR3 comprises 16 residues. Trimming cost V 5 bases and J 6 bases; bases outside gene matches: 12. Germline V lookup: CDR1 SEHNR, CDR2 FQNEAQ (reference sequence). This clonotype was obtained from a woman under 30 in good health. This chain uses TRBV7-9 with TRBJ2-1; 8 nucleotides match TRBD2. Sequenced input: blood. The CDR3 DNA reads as TGTGCCAGCAGCGCCCTGCCGAGCGGGGGCAGCAATGAGCAGTTCTTC. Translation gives CASSALPSGGSNEQFF.